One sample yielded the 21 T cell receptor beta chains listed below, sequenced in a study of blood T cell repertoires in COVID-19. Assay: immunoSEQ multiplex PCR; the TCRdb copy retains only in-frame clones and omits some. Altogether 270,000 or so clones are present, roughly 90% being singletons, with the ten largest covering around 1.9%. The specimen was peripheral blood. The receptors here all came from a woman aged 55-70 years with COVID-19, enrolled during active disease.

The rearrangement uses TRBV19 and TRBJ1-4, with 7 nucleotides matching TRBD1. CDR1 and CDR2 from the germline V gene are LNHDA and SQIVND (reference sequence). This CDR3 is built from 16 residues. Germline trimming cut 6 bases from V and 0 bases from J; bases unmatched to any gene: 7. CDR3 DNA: TGTGCCAGTAGGAGACAGGGAGATCCAACTAATGAAAAACTGTTTTTT. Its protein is CASRRQGDPTNEKLFF.

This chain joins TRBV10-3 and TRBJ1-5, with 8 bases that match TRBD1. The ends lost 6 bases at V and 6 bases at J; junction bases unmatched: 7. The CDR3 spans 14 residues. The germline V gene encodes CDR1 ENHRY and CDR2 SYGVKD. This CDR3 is CAISLDRDIQPQHF. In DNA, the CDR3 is TGTGCCATCAGCCTGGACAGGGACATTCAGCCCCAGCATTTT.

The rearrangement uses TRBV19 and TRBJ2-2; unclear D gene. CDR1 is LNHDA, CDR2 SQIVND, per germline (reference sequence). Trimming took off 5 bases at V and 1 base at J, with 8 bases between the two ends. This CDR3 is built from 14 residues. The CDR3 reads CASSLRLNTGELFF. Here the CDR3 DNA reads TGTGCCAGTAGTCTAAGATTGAACACCGGGGAGCTGTTTTTT.

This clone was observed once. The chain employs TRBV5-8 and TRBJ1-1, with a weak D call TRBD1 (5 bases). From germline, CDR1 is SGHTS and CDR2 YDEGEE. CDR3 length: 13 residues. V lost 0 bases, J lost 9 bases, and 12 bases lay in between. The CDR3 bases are TGTGCCAGCAGCTTGGCCAGGCAGGGAAAAGCTTTCTTT. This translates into CASSLARQGKAFF.

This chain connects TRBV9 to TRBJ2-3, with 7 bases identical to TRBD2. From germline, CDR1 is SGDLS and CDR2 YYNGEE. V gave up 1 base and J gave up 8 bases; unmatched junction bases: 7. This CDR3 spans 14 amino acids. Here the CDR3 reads CASSVLADLSTQYF. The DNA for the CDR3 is TGTGCCAGCAGCGTACTAGCGGATCTCAGTACGCAGTATTTT.

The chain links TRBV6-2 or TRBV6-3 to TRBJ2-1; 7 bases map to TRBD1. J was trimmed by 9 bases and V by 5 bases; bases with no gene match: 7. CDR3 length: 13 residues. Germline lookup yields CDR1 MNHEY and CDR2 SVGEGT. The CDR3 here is CASSKDRVSEQFF. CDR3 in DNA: TGTGCCAGCAGTAAAGACAGGGTGAGTGAGCAGTTCTTC.

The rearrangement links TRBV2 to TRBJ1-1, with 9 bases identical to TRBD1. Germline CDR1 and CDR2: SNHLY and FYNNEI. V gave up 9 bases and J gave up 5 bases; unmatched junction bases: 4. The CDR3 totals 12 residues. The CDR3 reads CASTTGGTEAFF. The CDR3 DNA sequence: TGTGCCAGTACGACAGGGGGAACTGAAGCTTTCTTT.

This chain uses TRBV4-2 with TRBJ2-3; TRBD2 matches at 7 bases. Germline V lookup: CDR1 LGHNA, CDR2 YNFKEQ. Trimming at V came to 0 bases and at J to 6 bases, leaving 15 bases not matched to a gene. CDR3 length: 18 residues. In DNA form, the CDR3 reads TGTGCCAGCAGCCAAGATAGGTCCGGGGGGTCGTATGCCGATACGCAGTATTTT. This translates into CASSQDRSGGSYADTQYF.

CDR3 DNA: TGTGCCAGCAACCCGCCGGGACTAGCGGGCGAGACCCAGTACTTC. Amino acids: CASNPPGLAGETQYF. The chain joins TRBV2 to TRBJ2-5, with 12 bases aligning to TRBD2. V dropped 7 bases and J dropped 5; count of bases not matched to a gene: 8. The V gene's germline CDR1 is SNHLY and CDR2 FYNNEI. CDR3 length: 15 residues.

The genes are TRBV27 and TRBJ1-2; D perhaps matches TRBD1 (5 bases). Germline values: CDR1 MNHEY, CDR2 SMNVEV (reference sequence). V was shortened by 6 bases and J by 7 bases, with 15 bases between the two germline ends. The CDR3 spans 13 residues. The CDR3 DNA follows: TGTGCCAGCAGGTCGACAGAGGCGGCTGGCTACACCTTC. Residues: CASRSTEAAGYTF.

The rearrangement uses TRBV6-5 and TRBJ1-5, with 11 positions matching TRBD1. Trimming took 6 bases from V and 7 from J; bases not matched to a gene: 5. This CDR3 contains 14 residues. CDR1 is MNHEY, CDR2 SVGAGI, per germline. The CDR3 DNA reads TGTGCCAGCAGAGGACAGGGGGCATCCCAGCCCCAGCATTTT. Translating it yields CASRGQGASQPQHF.

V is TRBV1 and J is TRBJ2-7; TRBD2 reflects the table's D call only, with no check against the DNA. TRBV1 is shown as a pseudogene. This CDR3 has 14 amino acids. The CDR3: CTRSTSLSSYEQYF. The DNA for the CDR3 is TGCACCAGATCGACTAGCCTTAGCTCCTACGAGCAGTACTTC.

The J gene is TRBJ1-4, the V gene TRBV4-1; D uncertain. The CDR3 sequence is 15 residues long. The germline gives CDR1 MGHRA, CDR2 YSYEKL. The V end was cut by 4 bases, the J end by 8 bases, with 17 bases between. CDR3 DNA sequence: TGCGCCAGCAGCCTGGGAGGAGGATTTGAGGAAAAACTGTTTTTT. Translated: CASSLGGGFEEKLFF.

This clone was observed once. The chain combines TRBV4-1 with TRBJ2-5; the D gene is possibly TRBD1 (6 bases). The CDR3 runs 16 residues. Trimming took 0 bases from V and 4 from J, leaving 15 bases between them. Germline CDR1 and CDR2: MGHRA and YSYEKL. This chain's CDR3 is CASSQDRMGDTETQYF. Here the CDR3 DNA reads TGCGCCAGCAGCCAAGATAGAATGGGGGACACAGAGACCCAGTACTTC.

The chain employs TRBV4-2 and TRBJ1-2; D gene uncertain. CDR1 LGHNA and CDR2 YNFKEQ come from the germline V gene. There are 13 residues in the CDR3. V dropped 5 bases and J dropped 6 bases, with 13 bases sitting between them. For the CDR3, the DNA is TGTGCCAGCAGCGAAGCCCCTGACAATGGCTACACCTTC. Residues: CASSEAPDNGYTF.

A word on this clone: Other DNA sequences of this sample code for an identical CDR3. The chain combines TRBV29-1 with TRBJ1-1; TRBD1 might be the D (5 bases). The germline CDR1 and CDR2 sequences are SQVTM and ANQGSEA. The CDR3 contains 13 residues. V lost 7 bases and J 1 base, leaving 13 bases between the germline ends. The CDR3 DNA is TGCAGCGCCCTGACGGGGGGGAACACTGAAGCTTTCTTT. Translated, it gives CSALTGGNTEAFF. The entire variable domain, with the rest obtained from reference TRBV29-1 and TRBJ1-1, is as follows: SAVISQKPSRDICQRGTSLTIQCQVDSQVTMMFWYRQQPGQSLTLIATANQGSEATYESGFVIDKFPISRPNLTFSTLTVSNMSPEDSSIYLCSALTGGNTEAFFGQGTRLTVV.

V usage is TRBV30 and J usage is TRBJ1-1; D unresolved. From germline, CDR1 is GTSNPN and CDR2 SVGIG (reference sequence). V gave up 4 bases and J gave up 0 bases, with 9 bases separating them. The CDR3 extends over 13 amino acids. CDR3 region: CAWIREVNTEAFF. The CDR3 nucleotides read TGTGCCTGGATACGGGAGGTGAACACTGAAGCTTTCTTT.

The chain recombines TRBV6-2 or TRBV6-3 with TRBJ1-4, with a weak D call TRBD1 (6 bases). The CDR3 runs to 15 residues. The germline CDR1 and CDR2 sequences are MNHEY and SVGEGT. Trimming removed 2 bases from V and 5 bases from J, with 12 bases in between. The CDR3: CASSYMGHANEKLFF. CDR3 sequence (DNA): TGTGCCAGCAGTTACATGGGACATGCGAATGAAAAACTGTTTTTT.

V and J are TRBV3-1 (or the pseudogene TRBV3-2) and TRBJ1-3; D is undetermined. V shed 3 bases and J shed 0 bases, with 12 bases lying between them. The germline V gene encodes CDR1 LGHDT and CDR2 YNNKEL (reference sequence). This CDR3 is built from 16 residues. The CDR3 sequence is CASSHSPGSSGNTIYF. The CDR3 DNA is TGTGCCAGCAGCCATTCCCCAGGTAGCTCTGGAAACACCATATATTTT.

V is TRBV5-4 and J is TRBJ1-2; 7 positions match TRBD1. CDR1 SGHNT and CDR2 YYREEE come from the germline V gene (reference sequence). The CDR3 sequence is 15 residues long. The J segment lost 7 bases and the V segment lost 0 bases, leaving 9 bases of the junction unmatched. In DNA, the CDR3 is TGTGCCAGCAGCTTGGGTGGAGAACAGGGGTTTGGCTACACCTTC. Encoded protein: CASSLGGEQGFGYTF.

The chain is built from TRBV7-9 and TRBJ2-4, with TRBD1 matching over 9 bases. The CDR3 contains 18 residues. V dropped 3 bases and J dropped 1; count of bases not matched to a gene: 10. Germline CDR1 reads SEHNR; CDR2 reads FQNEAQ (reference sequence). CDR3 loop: CASSLRIQDRGAKNIQYF. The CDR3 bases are TGTGCCAGCAGCTTGCGTATCCAGGACAGGGGCGCCAAAAACATTCAGTACTTC. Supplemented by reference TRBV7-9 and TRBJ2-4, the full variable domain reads DTGVSQNPRHKITKRGQNVTFRCDPISEHNRLYWYRQTLGQGPEFLTYFQNEAQLEKSRLLSDRFSAERPKGSFSTLEIQRTEQGDSAMYLCASSLRIQDRGAKNIQYFGAGTRLSVL.